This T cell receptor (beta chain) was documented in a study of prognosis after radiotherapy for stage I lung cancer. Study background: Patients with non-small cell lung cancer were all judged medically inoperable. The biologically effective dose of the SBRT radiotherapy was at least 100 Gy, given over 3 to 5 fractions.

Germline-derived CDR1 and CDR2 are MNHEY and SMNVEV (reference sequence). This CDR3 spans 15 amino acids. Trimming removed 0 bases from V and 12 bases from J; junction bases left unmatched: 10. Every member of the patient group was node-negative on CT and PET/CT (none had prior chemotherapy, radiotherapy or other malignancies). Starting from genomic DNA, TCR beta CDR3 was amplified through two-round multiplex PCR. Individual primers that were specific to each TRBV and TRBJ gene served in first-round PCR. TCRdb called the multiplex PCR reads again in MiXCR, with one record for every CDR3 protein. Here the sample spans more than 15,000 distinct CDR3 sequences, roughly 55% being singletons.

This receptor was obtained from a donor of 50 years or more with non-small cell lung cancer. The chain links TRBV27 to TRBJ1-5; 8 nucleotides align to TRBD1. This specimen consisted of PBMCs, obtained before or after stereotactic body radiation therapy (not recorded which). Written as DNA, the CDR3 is TGTGCCAGCAGTTTATCGGGACAGGTTCACTGGCTCCAGCATTTT. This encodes CASSLSGQVHWLQHF.